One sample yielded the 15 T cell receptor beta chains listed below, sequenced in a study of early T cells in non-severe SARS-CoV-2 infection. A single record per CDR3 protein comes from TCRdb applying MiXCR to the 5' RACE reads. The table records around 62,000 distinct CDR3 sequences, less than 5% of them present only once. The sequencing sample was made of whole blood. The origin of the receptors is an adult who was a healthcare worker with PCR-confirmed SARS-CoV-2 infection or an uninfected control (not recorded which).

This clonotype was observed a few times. The CDR3 DNA reads as TGTGCCAGCAGCCCCCCCGGGGTTGTAGTAACTGAAGCTTTCTTT. It encodes CASSPPGVVVTEAFF. The chain links TRBV4-2 to TRBJ1-1; no clear D. CDR1 LGHNA and CDR2 YNFKEQ come from the germline V gene. Trimming took 4 bases from V and 5 from J, leaving 17 bases between them. The CDR3 length is 15 residues.

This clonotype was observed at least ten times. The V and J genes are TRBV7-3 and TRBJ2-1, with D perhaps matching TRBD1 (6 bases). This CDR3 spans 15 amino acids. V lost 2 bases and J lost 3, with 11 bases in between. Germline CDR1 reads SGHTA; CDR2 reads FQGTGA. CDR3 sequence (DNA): TGTGCCAGCAGCTTATCGCAGGGGTTCTACAATGAGCAGTTCTTC. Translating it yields CASSLSQGFYNEQFF.

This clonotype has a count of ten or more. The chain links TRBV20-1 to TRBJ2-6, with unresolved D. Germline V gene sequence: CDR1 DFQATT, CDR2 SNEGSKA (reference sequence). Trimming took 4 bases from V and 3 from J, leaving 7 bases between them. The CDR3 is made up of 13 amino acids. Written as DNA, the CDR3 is TGCAGTGCTAAGGTTTTTGGGGCCAACGTCCTGACTTTC. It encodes CSAKVFGANVLTF.

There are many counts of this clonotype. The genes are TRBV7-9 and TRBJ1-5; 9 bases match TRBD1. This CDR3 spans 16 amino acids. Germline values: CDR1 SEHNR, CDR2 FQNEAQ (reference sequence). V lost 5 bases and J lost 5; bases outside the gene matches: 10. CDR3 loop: CASSQTPGQGDQPQHF. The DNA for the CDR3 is TGTGCCAGCAGCCAGACCCCGGGACAGGGAGATCAGCCCCAGCATTTT.

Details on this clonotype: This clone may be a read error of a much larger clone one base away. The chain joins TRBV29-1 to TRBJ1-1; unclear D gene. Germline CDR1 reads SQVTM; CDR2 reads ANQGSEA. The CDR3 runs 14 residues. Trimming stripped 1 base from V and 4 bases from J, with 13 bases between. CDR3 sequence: CSVEALGLGTEAFF. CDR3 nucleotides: TGCAGCGTTGAAGCCCTGGGTTTGGGCACTGAAGCTTTCTTT.

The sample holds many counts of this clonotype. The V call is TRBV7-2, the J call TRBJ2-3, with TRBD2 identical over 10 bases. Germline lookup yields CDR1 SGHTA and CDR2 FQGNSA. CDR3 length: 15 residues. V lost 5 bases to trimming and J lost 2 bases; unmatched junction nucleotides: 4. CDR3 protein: CASSPTSGFTDTQYF. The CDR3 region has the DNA TGTGCCAGCAGCCCGACTAGCGGGTTCACAGATACGCAGTATTTT.

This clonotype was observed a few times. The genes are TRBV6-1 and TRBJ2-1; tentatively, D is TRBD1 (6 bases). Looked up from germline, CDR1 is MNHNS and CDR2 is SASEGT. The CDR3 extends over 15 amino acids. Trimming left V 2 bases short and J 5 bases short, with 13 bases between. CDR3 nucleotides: TGTGCCAGCAGTGAACACGGACAGCGTGACAATGAGCAGTTCTTC. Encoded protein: CASSEHGQRDNEQFF.

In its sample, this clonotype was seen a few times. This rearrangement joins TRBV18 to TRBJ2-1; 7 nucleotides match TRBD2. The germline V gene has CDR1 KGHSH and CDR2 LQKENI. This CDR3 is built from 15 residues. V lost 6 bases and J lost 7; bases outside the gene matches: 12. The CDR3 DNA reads TGTGCCAGCTCCCCCGGTCCGGGAGCGGGAAATGAGCAGTTCTTC. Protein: CASSPGPGAGNEQFF.

The CDR3 sequence is CASSSVPGQSPTRTDTQYF. In nucleotides, the CDR3 is TGTGCCAGCAGCAGCGTACCGGGACAAAGTCCGACACGTACAGATACGCAGTATTTT. The rearrangement uses TRBV9 and TRBJ2-3; D is possibly TRBD1 (6 bases). Trimming left V 4 bases short and J 3 bases short, with 27 bases between. The CDR3 covers 19 residues. CDR1 and CDR2 (germline): SGDLS, YYNGEE. Supplemented by reference TRBV9 and TRBJ2-3, the full variable domain reads DSGVTQTPKHLITATGQRVTLRCSPRSGDLSVYWYQQSLDQGLQFLIQYYNGEERAKGNILERFSAQQFPDLHSELNLSSLELGDSALYFCASSSVPGQSPTRTDTQYFGPGTRLTVL.

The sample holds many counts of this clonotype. CDR3 sequence: CASSVGSGSGGEQFF. As DNA, the CDR3 is TGTGCCAGCAGCGTCGGTAGCGGGAGTGGGGGTGAGCAGTTCTTC. V usage is TRBV9 and J usage is TRBJ2-1; TRBD2 agrees at 9 bases. This CDR3 region has 15 residues. Trimming cost V 2 bases and J 9 bases; bases outside gene matches: 9. Germline CDR1 is SGDLS and CDR2 is YYNGEE.

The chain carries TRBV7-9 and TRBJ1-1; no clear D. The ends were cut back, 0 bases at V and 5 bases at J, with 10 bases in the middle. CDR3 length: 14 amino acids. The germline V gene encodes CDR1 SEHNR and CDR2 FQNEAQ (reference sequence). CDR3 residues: CASSLAPSGTEAFF. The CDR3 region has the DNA TGTGCCAGCAGCTTAGCCCCGTCTGGTACTGAAGCTTTCTTT. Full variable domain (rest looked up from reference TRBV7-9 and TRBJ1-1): DTGVSQNPRHKITKRGQNVTFRCDPISEHNRLYWYRQTLGQGPEFLTYFQNEAQLEKSRLLSDRFSAERPKGSFSTLEIQRTEQGDSAMYLCASSLAPSGTEAFFGQGTRLTVV.

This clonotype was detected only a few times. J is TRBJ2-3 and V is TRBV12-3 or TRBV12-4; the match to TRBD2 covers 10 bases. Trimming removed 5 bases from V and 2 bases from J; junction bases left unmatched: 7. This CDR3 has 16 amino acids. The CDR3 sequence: CASSPLSGGATDTQYF. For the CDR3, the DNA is TGTGCCAGCAGTCCACTCAGCGGGGGGGCCACAGATACGCAGTATTTT.

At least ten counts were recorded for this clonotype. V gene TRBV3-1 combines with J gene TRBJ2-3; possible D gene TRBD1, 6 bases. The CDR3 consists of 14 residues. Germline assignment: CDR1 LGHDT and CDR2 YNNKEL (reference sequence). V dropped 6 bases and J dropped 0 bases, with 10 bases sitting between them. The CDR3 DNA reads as TGTGCCAGCAGTCGACAGGTTAGCACAGATACGCAGTATTTT. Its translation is CASSRQVSTDTQYF.

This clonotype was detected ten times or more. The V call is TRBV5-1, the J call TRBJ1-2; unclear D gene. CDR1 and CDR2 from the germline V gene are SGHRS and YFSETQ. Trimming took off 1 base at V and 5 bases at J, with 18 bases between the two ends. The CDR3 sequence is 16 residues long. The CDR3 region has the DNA TGCGCCAGCAGCTTGAATGAGTGGCCCGACGAGTATGGCTACACCTTC. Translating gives CASSLNEWPDEYGYTF.

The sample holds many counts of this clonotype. The CDR3 protein is CASSFGRVSYEQYF. The CDR3 bases are TGTGCCAGCAGTTTCGGCAGGGTGTCCTACGAGCAGTACTTC. The chain has TRBV12-3 or TRBV12-4 and TRBJ2-7, with TRBD1 as a possible D gene (5 bases). This CDR3 contains 14 residues. Deletions cut 3 bases from V and 1 base from J, with 10 bases between.